This record covers a single T cell receptor (beta chain). TCRdb re-called the 5' RACE reads and catalogs CDR3 proteins one per entry, DNA excluded. This sample's table has 300,000 to 450,000 distinct CDR3 sequences. This CDR3 has 12 residues. Germline V gene lookup returns CDR1 SGHTA and CDR2 FQGTGA. The sample is drawn from a study of monozygotic twins with inflammatory bowel disease. V is TRBV7-3 and J is TRBJ2-2. The sample consisted of blood. The sequence derives from a human donor with ulcerative colitis or Crohn's disease, or a healthy co-twin of an affected twin (not recorded which). The CDR3: CASSQGPGELFF.